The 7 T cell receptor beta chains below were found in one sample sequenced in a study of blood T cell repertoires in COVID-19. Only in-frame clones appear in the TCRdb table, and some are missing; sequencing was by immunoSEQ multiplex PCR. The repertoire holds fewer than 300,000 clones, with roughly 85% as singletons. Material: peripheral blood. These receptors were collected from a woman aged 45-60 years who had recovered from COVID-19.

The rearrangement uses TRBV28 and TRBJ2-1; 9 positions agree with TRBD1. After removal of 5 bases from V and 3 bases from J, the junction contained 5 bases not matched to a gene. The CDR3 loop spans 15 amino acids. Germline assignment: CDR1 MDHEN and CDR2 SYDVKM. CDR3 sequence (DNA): TGTGCCAGCAGTGTACAGGGGGCTTACTACAATGAGCAGTTCTTC. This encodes CASSVQGAYYNEQFF.

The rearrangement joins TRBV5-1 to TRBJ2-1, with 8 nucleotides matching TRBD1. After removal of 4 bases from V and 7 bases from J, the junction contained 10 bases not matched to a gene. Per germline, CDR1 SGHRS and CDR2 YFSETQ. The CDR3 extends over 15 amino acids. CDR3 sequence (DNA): TGCGCCAGCAGCGAGGGGGGACAGGTGGGGAATGAGCAGTTCTTC. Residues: CASSEGGQVGNEQFF. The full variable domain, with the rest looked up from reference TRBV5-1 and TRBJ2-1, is KAGVTQTPRYLIKTRGQQVTLSCSPISGHRSVSWYQQTPGQGLQFLFEYFSETQRNKGNFPGRFSGRQFSNSRSEMNVSTLELGDSALYLCASSEGGQVGNEQFFGPGTRLTVL.

The CDR3 spells CAWGSGDQETQYF. CDR3 coding DNA: TGTGCGTGGGGAAGCGGGGATCAAGAGACCCAGTACTTC. V usage is TRBV2 and J usage is TRBJ2-5; TRBD2 aligns across 7 bases. There are 13 residues in the CDR3. In germline, CDR1 is SNHLY, CDR2 FYNNEI.

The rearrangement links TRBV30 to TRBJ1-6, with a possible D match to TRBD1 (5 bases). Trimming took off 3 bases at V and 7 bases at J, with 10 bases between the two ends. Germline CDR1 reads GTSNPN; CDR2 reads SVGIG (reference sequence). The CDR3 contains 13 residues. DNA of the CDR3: TGTGCCTGGAGCGGGGGGAGGAATTCACCCCTCCACTTT. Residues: CAWSGGRNSPLHF. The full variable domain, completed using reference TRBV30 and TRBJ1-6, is SQTIHQWPATLVQPVGSPLSLECTVEGTSNPNLYWYRQAAGRGLQLLFYSVGIGQISSEVPQNLSASRPQDRQFILSSKKLLLSDSGFYLCAWSGGRNSPLHFGNGTRLTVT.

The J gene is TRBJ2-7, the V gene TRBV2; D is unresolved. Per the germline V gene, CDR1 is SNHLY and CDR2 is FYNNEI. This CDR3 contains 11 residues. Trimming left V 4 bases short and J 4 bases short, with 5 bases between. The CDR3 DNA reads TGTGCCAGCAGTGGGAGATACGAGCAGTACTTC. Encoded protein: CASSGRYEQYF.

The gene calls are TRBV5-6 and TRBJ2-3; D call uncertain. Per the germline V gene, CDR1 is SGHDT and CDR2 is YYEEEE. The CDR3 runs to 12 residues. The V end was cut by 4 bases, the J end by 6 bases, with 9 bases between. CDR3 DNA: TGTGCCAGCAGCCCCAGTTCGGATACGCAGTATTTT. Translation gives CASSPSSDTQYF.

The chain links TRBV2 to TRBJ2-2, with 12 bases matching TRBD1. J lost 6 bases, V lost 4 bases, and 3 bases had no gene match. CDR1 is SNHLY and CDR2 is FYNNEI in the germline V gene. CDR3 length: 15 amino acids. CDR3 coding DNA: TGTGCCAGCAGTGGGGACAGGGGGCGATCCGGGGAGCTGTTTTTT. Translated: CASSGDRGRSGELFF. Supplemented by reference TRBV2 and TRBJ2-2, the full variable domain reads EPEVTQTPSHQVTQMGQEVILRCVPISNHLYFYWYRQILGQKVEFLVSFYNNEISEKSEIFDDQFSVERPDGSNFTLKIRSTKLEDSAMYFCASSGDRGRSGELFFGEGSRLTVL.